This is a list of T cell receptor beta chains from one sample in a study of blood T cells in healthy people across ages. Via MiXCR, TCRdb re-called the 5' RACE reads, giving one row per CDR3 protein. The table has 450,000 to 600,000 distinct CDR3 sequences, over 25% seen once. These data are also associated with another study on T cells of mothers and their children.

Sequenced sample: blood. These receptors were obtained from a boy aged 2-9 years in good health. The CDR3 runs from the conserved cysteine through the conserved F or W. D genes are given only for firm matches. The size entry is marked missing in some rows and otherwise reads once, few, many or a size class.

15	TRBV7-9	TRBJ2-7	few	NA	CASSLALAGNYEQYF	TGTGCCAGCAGCTTGGCTCTGGCGGGAAACTACGAGCAGTACTTC
13	TRBV28	TRBJ2-5	NA	NA	CASTPGAAETQYF	TGTGCCAGTACCCCCGGGGCAGCAGAGACCCAGTACTTC
13	TRBV6-5	TRBJ1-2	NA	NA	CASSYSGLDGYTF	TGTGCCAGCAGTTACTCGGGCCTTGATGGCTACACCTTC
12	TRBV7-2	TRBJ2-2	few	NA	CASSPRLGELFF	TGTGCCAGCAGCCCTCGACTAGGGGAGCTGTTTTTT
13	TRBV20-1	TRBJ2-3	NA	NA	CSAGATSTDTQYF	TGCAGTGCTGGGGCCACGAGCACAGATACGCAGTATTTT
12	TRBV12-3/TRBV12-4	TRBJ2-4	few	NA	CASSFGQNIQYF	TGTGCCAGCAGCTTCGGGCAAAACATTCAGTACTTC
16	TRBV20-1	TRBJ2-1	NA	NA	CSARDALGRRANEQFF	TGCAGTGCTAGAGATGCCCTTGGCAGGAGGGCCAATGAGCAGTTCTTC
17	TRBV7-2	TRBJ2-7	NA	TRBD2	CASSPLTGASGFYEQYF	TGTGCCAGCAGCCCCCTTACCGGGGCTAGCGGGTTCTACGAGCAGTACTTC
13	TRBV6-5	TRBJ2-1	NA	NA	CASSSHGGNEQFF	TGTGCCAGCAGTTCGCATGGGGGTAATGAGCAGTTCTTC
16	TRBV5-6	TRBJ2-1	few	NA	CAYKKGLQGSYNEQFF	TGTGCCTATAAAAAGGGTTTACAGGGCTCCTACAATGAGCAGTTCTTC
15	TRBV11-2	TRBJ2-1	few	TRBD2	CASSPGLAGEGEQFF	TGTGCCAGCAGCCCAGGACTAGCGGGAGAAGGTGAGCAGTTCTTC
16	TRBV2	TRBJ2-1	NA	TRBD2	CASRRLAGAAYNEQFF	TGTGCCAGCAGGAGACTAGCGGGAGCTGCCTACAATGAGCAGTTCTTC
13	TRBV30	TRBJ2-5	few	TRBD1	CAWRTGYKETQYF	TGTGCCTGGAGGACAGGGTACAAAGAGACCCAGTACTTC
14	TRBV28	TRBJ1-2	NA	TRBD1	CASSLIETGRGYTF	TGTGCCAGCAGTTTAATCGAGACAGGGAGAGGCTACACCTTC
17	TRBV24-1	TRBJ2-1	few	TRBD2	CATSDLPPSGRINEQFF	TGTGCCACCAGTGATTTGCCTCCTAGCGGGAGGATCAATGAGCAGTTCTTC
15	TRBV29-1	TRBJ2-1	NA	NA	CSVEDSTGGFNEQFF	TGCAGCGTTGAAGATAGTACAGGCGGATTCAATGAGCAGTTCTTC
15	TRBV5-5	TRBJ2-2	NA	TRBD2	CASSLLGGITGELFF	TGTGCCAGCAGCTTGTTGGGGGGGATCACCGGGGAGCTGTTTTTT
14	TRBV20-1	TRBJ2-4	NA	NA	CSARPRELGNIQYF	TGCAGTGCTAGGCCCCGGGAGCTGGGAAACATTCAGTACTTC
13	TRBV29-1	TRBJ2-5	few	NA	CSVEEGAGETQYF	TGCAGCGTTGAGGAGGGGGCAGGGGAGACCCAGTACTTC
16	TRBV3-1	TRBJ2-5	few	NA	CASSQSTTALGETQYF	TGTGCCAGCAGCCAATCTACTACGGCCCTTGGGGAGACCCAGTACTTC
11	TRBV11-2	TRBJ1-1	NA	NA	CASSSRAEAFF	TGTGCCAGCAGTTCGAGGGCTGAAGCTTTCTTT
16	TRBV6-2/TRBV6-3	TRBJ2-3	NA	NA	CASSSAVEPNTDTQYF	TGTGCCAGCAGTTCGGCGGTTGAACCAAACACAGATACGCAGTATTTT
15	TRBV7-2	TRBJ2-5	few	TRBD2	CASSLTSGSRETQYF	TGTGCCAGCAGCCTGACTAGCGGGAGCCGGGAGACCCAGTACTTC
15	TRBV5-1	TRBJ1-2	few	NA	CASSLDPGEAYGYTF	TGCGCCAGCAGCTTGGATCCAGGGGAGGCCTATGGCTACACCTTC
15	TRBV20-1	TRBJ2-1	NA	TRBD2	CSASRLALEYNEQFF	TGCAGTGCGTCGAGACTAGCCCTCGAGTACAATGAGCAGTTCTTC
15	TRBV14	TRBJ2-3	few	NA	CASSLQGPSTDTQYF	TGTGCCAGCAGCCTCCAGGGTCCTAGCACAGATACGCAGTATTTT
16	TRBV28	TRBJ2-1	few	TRBD1	CASSLYPRTGYNEQFF	TGTGCCAGCAGTTTATACCCCCGGACAGGGTACAATGAGCAGTTCTTC
15	TRBV5-1	TRBJ1-1	few	NA	CASSWWGRANTEAFF	TGCGCCAGCAGCTGGTGGGGCAGGGCTAACACTGAAGCTTTCTTT
13	TRBV30	TRBJ2-4	NA	NA	CAGEASAKNIQYF	TGTGCTGGGGAGGCTAGTGCCAAAAACATTCAGTACTTC
21	TRBV20-1	TRBJ2-3	NA	TRBD1	CSATSVVKTGQGTPSTDTQYF	TGCAGTGCTACCAGCGTAGTAAAAACGGGACAGGGGACCCCTAGCACAGATACGCAGTATTTT
20	TRBV10-3	TRBJ2-4	NA	NA	CAISESILATRLGSKNIQYF	TGTGCCATCAGTGAGTCGATTCTAGCCACCCGGTTGGGTTCCAAAAACATTCAGTACTTC
14	TRBV29-1	TRBJ2-3	few	TRBD1	CSVDPGGEADTQYF	TGCAGCGTTGACCCAGGGGGCGAGGCAGATACGCAGTATTTT
15	TRBV11-2	TRBJ1-4	NA	TRBD1	CASSFWTGFNEKLFF	TGTGCCAGCAGCTTCTGGACAGGGTTTAATGAAAAACTGTTTTTT
14	TRBV3-1	TRBJ2-7	many	NA	CASSHDTGIYEQYF	TGTGCCAGCAGCCACGACACTGGGATCTACGAGCAGTACTTC
15	TRBV6-6	TRBJ2-7	many	NA	CASRDRQDGSYEQYF	TGTGCCAGCAGAGATCGACAGGATGGTTCCTACGAGCAGTACTTC
16	TRBV9	TRBJ2-2	few	TRBD2	CASSVASGTRSGELFF	TGTGCCAGCAGCGTAGCTTCCGGGACTAGATCCGGGGAGCTGTTTTTT
18	TRBV4-2	TRBJ2-3	NA	NA	CASSQDDGPSAPTDTQYF	TGTGCCAGCAGCCAAGACGATGGACCATCCGCCCCCACAGATACGCAGTATTTT
18	TRBV5-8	TRBJ2-2	NA	NA	CASSLAIGGPSGTGELFF	TGTGCCAGCAGCTTGGCCATCGGCGGGCCGTCGGGCACCGGGGAGCTGTTTTTT
13	TRBV7-6	TRBJ2-7	few	NA	CASSLGTSNEQYF	TGTGCCAGCAGCTTAGGGACAAGTAACGAGCAGTACTTC
14	TRBV9	TRBJ1-2	few	NA	CASSVDAGENGYTF	TGTGCCAGCAGCGTAGACGCAGGGGAGAATGGCTACACCTTC
15	TRBV20-1	TRBJ2-7	once	NA	CSARDLKGEGYEQYF	TGCAGTGCTAGAGATTTGAAAGGGGAAGGTTACGAGCAGTACTTC
14	TRBV5-1	TRBJ2-7	NA	TRBD1	CASSLAQGADEQYF	TGCGCCAGCAGCTTGGCACAGGGGGCCGACGAGCAGTACTTC
12	TRBV6-6	TRBJ1-5	NA	NA	CASVRGDQPQHF	TGTGCCTCCGTTAGGGGGGATCAGCCCCAGCATTTT
15	TRBV6-5	TRBJ1-4	NA	TRBD1	CASSFYRGDNEKLFF	TGTGCCAGCAGTTTTTACAGGGGAGATAATGAAAAACTGTTTTTT
15	TRBV2	TRBJ1-3	few	NA	CASQSRTDSGNTIYF	TGTGCCAGCCAAAGCCGGACAGACTCTGGAAACACCATATATTTT
13	TRBV10-3	TRBJ2-2	NA	NA	CAISESSAGELFF	TGTGCCATCAGTGAGTCGAGCGCCGGGGAGCTGTTTTTT
15	TRBV27	TRBJ1-1	many	TRBD1	CASRPLTGSATEAFF	TGTGCCAGCAGGCCACTGACAGGGTCGGCGACTGAAGCTTTCTTT
13	TRBV20-1	TRBJ1-6	few	TRBD1	CSATQGRGSPLHF	TGCAGTGCCACACAGGGGAGGGGTTCACCCCTCCACTTT
17	TRBV15	TRBJ2-1	NA	TRBD1	CATSRVKGAKTYNEQFF	TGTGCCACCAGCAGAGTTAAGGGGGCGAAAACCTACAATGAGCAGTTCTTC
15	TRBV7-9	TRBJ2-1	NA	TRBD1	CAMRKGASSYNEQFF	TGTGCCATGCGGAAGGGGGCAAGCTCCTACAATGAGCAGTTCTTC
15	TRBV14	TRBJ2-2	few	TRBD2	CASSHIGGATGELFF	TGTGCCAGCAGCCACATCGGGGGGGCCACCGGGGAGCTGTTTTTT